This T cell receptor (beta chain) was obtained from a study of read filtering for tumor transcriptome and immune sequencing. Study-level background: Revised staging placed eight or nine patients in R-ISS I, about 15 in II, more than 5 in III.

The CDR3 contains 13 residues. CDR1 and CDR2 from the germline V gene are SGHTA and FQGTGA. Trimming removed 0 bases from V and 5 bases from J, with 5 bases in between. The library was built from around 0.4 ug RNA with molecular barcoded adaptors for alpha/delta and beta/gamma chains. Each CDR3 protein gets one entry after TCRdb re-called the reads with MiXCR. The sample lists tens of thousands of distinct CDR3 sequences; approximately 19% were seen once. This clonotype showed up many times. Sequenced material: a population of CD138-negative cells sorted from bone marrow. This receptor was obtained from a donor aged 40 or older with multiple myeloma. The rearrangement joins TRBV7-3 to TRBJ2-1; no firm D call. The chain's CDR3 is CASSLTSHNEQFF. Here the CDR3 DNA reads TGTGCCAGCAGCTTAACGTCCCACAATGAGCAGTTCTTC.